The 10 T cell receptor beta chains below all came from one sample that was sequenced in a study of CD8 T cell repertoires and HIV-1 epitope variants (dated by TCRdb to about 2020). The antigens for these receptors are not known. Libraries were made using the immunoSEQ multiplex PCR assay. TCRdb re-hosts the immuneACCESS table, in-frame sequences only. Its copies lack some clones; in the studies checked, an unresolved V gene accounts for under half of them, and the cause for the rest is not known. The sample table records around 5,100 clones; roughly three fifths of these occur just once. The ten most abundant clones make up under 55% of the sample. The sequenced sample was cultured CD8+ T cells derived from PBMCs. The source is a male donor with HIV.

The chain has TRBV4-3 and TRBJ2-5; D unresolved. The CDR3 is 13 amino acids. V lost 5 bases, J lost 5 bases, and 12 bases lay in between. Germline values: CDR1 LGHNA, CDR2 YSLEER. DNA of the CDR3: TGCGCCAGCAGCTCCCTTCTCACGGAGACCCAGTACTTC. Amino acid sequence: CASSSLLTETQYF.

The chain recombines TRBV5-1 with TRBJ1-1; 7 bases fit TRBD1. The CDR3 consists of 15 residues. In germline, CDR1 is SGHRS, CDR2 YFSETQ. The V gene end was trimmed by 1 base and the J gene end by 0 bases; junction bases not matched to a gene: 3. CDR3 protein: CASSLMGQLNTEAFF. The CDR3 DNA follows: TGCGCCAGCAGCTTGATGGGACAGTTGAACACTGAAGCTTTCTTT.

This clone was detected only a few times. The CDR3 sequence: CASSLWNTEAFF. In DNA form, the CDR3 reads TGTGCCAGCAGCTTATGGAACACTGAAGCTTTCTTT. The chain carries TRBV11-2 and TRBJ1-1; D is unresolved. Germline CDR1 and CDR2: SGHAT and FQNNGV. The CDR3 contains 12 residues. Trimming shortened V by 2 bases and J by 1 base, and 2 bases separated the two germline ends.

The rearrangement uses TRBV7-6 and TRBJ2-7; TRBD2 agrees at 12 bases. This CDR3 has 17 residues. V dropped 5 bases and J dropped 2; count of bases not matched to a gene: 10. Germline V gene sequence: CDR1 SGHVS, CDR2 FNYEAQ. Here the CDR3 reads CASSRGASGGDTYEQYF. The CDR3 DNA reads as TGTGCCAGCAGCCGCGGCGCTAGCGGGGGGGATACCTACGAGCAGTACTTC.

The genes are TRBV7-9 and TRBJ2-7; either TRBD1 or TRBD2 may fit D (6 bases each). V lost 2 bases to trimming and J lost 5 bases, with 16 bases between them. This CDR3 has 15 amino acids. Germline V gene lookup returns CDR1 SEHNR and CDR2 FQNEAQ (reference sequence). For the CDR3, the DNA is TGTGCCAGCAGCTTATCAGGCAGGGGCGGGGACGAGCAGTACTTC. This sequence encodes CASSLSGRGGDEQYF.

The chain uses TRBV15 and TRBJ2-1; D might be TRBD1 (7 bases). Trimming cost V 8 bases and J 6 bases, with 14 bases left between them. Germline V gene sequence: CDR1 LNHNV, CDR2 YYDKDF (reference sequence). The CDR3 contains 13 residues. CDR3 region: CATRGTASNEQFF. The CDR3 region has the DNA TGTGCCACCCGCGGGACAGCGAGCAATGAGCAGTTCTTC.

V is TRBV5-6 and J is TRBJ2-7, with D uncertain. Germline CDR1 is SGHDT and CDR2 is YYEEEE. V was trimmed by 2 bases and J by 0 bases, leaving 12 bases between them. CDR3 length: 15 amino acids. The DNA for the CDR3 is TGTGCCAGCAGCTTAGGACCATTAAACTCCTACGAGCAGTACTTC. Translation: CASSLGPLNSYEQYF.

The chain combines TRBV11-2 with TRBJ1-1, with 7 positions matching TRBD1. The V segment lost 3 bases and the J segment 1 base; nucleotides outside the gene matches: 8. Germline CDR1 SGHAT, CDR2 FQNNGV. This CDR3 is 16 amino acids long. Written as DNA, the CDR3 is TGTGCCAGCAGCTTGGGACAGACCATACGGAACACTGAAGCTTTCTTT. Translation: CASSLGQTIRNTEAFF.

The chain uses TRBV13 and TRBJ2-7; possible D gene TRBD2, 6 bases. The V end was cut by 5 bases, the J end by 0 bases, with 20 bases between. From germline, CDR1 is PRHDT and CDR2 FYEKMQ (reference sequence). The CDR3 consists of 17 residues. The CDR3: CASSVPSGLLASYEQYF. Written as DNA, the CDR3 is TGTGCCAGCAGCGTGCCGTCGGGACTCCTGGCCTCCTACGAGCAGTACTTC.

The V and J genes are TRBV7-9 and TRBJ1-1; D perhaps matches TRBD1 (5 bases). CDR3 size: 13 residues. V gave up 3 bases and J gave up 3 bases, with 8 bases separating them. Germline loops: CDR1 SEHNR, CDR2 FQNEAQ (reference sequence). CDR3 DNA: TGTGCCAGCAGCTTGCTCAGGGACACTGAAGCTTTCTTT. Amino acids: CASSLLRDTEAFF.